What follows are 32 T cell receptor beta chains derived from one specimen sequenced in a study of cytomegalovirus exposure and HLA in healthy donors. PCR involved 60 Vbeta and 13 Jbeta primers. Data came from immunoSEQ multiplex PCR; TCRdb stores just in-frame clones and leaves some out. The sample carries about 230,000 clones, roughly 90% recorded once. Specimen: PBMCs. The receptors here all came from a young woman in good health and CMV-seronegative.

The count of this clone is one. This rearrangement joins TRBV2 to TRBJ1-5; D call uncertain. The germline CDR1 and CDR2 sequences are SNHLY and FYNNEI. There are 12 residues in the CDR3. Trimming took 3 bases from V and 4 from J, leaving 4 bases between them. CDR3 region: CASSDRNQPQHF. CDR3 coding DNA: TGTGCCAGCAGTGACAGAAATCAGCCCCAGCATTTT.

The CDR3 DNA sequence: TGTGCCAGCAGCTTAGGGCCCCGGGGGGCTGGTTCACCCCTCCACTTT. It specifies CASSLGPRGAGSPLHF. The chain couples TRBV7-8 to TRBJ1-6, with D possibly TRBD1 on 6 matching bases. Trimming took 1 base from V and 9 from J, leaving 16 bases between them. This CDR3 is built from 16 residues. The germline CDR1 and CDR2 sequences are SGHVS and FQNEAQ.

The CDR3 loop reads CASSLRLATVNTGELFF. As DNA, the CDR3 is TGTGCCAGCAGCTTAAGGTTGGCCACAGTCAACACCGGGGAGCTGTTTTTT. The genes are TRBV11-2 and TRBJ2-2, with no clear D. This CDR3 comprises 17 residues. The V gene's germline CDR1 is SGHAT and CDR2 FQNNGV. V was clipped by 2 bases and J by 2 bases, with 15 bases between them.

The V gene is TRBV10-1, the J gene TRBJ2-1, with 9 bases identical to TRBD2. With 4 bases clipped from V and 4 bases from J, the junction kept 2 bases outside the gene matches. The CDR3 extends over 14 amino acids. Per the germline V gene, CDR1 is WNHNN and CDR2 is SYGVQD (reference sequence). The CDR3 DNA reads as TGCGCCAGCAGTGCTAGCGGGGTATACAATGAGCAGTTCTTC. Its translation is CASSASGVYNEQFF.

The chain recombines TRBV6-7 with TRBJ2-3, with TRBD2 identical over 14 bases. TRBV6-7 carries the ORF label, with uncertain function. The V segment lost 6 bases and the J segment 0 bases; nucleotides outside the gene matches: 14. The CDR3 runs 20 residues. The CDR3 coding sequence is TGTGCCAGCAGACCCCGGACTAGCGGGAGGCCGAATTCTAGCACAGATACGCAGTATTTT. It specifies CASRPRTSGRPNSSTDTQYF.

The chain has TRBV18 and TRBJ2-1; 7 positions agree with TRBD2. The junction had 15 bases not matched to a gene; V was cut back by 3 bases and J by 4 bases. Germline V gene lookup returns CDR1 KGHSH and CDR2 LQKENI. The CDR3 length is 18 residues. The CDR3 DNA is TGTGCCAGCTCACCCCCCGGACAAGGCCGGGAGGAGTACAATGAGCAGTTCTTC. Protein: CASSPPGQGREEYNEQFF. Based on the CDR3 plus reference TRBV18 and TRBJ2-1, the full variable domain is NAGVMQNPRHLVRRRGQEARLRCSPMKGHSHVYWYRQLPEEGLKFMVYLQKENIIDESGMPKERFSAEFPKEGPSILRIQQVVRGDSAAYFCASSPPGQGREEYNEQFFGPGTRLTVL.

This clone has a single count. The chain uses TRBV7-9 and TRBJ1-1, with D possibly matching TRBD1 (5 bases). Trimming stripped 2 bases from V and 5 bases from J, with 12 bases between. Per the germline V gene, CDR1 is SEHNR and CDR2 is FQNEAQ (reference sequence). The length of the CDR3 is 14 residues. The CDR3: CASSLSQGGTEAFF. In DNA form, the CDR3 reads TGTGCCAGCAGCTTATCCCAGGGAGGGACTGAAGCTTTCTTT.

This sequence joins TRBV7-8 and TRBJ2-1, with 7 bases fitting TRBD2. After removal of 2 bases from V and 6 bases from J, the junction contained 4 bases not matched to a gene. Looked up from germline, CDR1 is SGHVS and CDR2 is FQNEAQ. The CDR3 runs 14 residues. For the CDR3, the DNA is TGTGCCAGCAGCTTATTACTAGCGTCCAATGAGCAGTTCTTC. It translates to CASSLLLASNEQFF.

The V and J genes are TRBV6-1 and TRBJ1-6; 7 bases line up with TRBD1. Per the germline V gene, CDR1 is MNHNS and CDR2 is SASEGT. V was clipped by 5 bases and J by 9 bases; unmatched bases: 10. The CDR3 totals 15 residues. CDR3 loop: CASSREEGAGSPLHF. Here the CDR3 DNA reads TGTGCCAGCAGTAGGGAAGAGGGGGCAGGTTCACCCCTCCACTTT.

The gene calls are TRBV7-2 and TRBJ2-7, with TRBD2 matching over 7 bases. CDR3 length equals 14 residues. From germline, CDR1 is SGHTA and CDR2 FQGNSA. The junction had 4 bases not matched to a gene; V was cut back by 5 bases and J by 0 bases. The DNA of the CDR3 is TGTGCCAGCAGCCCGGCTAGCGGCTCCTACGAGCAGTACTTC. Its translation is CASSPASGSYEQYF.

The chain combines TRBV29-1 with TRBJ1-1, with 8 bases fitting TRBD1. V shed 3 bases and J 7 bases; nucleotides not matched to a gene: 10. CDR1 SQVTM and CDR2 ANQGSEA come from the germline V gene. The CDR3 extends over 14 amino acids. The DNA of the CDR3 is TGCAGCGTTGACGTTGGCAGGGGGCTGGGTGAAGCTTTCTTT. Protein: CSVDVGRGLGEAFF.

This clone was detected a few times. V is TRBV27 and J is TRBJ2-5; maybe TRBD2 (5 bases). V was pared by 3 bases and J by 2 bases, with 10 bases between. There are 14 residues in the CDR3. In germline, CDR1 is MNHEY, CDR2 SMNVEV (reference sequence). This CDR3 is CASSLTNRQETQYF. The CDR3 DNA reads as TGTGCCAGCAGTTTGACTAACCGACAAGAGACCCAGTACTTC.

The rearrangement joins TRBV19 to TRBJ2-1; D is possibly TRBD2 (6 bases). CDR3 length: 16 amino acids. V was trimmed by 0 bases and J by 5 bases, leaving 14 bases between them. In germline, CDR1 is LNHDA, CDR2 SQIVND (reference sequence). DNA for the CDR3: TGTGCCAGTAGTATAGATCCTCCGGGACTGGACAATGAGCAGTTCTTC. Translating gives CASSIDPPGLDNEQFF.

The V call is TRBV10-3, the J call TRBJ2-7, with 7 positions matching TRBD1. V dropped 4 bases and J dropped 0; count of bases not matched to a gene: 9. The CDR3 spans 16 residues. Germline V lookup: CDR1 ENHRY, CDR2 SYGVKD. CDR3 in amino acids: CAISGGQRTSSYEQYF. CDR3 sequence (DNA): TGTGCCATCAGTGGGGGACAGCGCACAAGCTCCTACGAGCAGTACTTC.

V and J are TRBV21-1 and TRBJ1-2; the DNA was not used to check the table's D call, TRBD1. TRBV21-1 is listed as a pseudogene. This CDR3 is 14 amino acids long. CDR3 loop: CASSGQGRIYGYTF. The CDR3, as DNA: TGTGCCAGCAGCGGACAGGGGCGAATCTATGGCTACACCTTC.

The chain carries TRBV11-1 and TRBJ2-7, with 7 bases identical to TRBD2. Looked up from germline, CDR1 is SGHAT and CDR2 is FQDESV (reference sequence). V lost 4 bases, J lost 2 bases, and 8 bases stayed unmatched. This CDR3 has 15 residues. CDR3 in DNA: TGTGCCAGCAGCTCTGGACTAGTGGGGCCCTACGAGCAGTACTTC. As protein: CASSSGLVGPYEQYF.

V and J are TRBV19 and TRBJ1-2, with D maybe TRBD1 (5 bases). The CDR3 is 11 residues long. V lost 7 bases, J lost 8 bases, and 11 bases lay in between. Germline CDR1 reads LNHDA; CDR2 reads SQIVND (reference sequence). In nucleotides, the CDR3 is TGTGCCAGTACCGGGGGAGGCGGCTACACCTTC. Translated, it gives CASTGGGGYTF.

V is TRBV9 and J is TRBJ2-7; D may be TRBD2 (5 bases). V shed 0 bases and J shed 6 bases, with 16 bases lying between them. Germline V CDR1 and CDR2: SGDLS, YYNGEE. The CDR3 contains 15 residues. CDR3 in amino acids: CASSVVGTAAGEQYF. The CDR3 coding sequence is TGTGCCAGCAGCGTAGTGGGCACTGCGGCGGGCGAGCAGTACTTC.

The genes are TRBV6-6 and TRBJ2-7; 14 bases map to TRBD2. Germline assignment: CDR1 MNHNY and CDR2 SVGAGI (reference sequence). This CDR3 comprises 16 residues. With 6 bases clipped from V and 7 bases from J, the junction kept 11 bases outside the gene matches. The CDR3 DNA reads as TGTGCCAGCAGGGACTCGGGACTAGCGGGAGTAGGAGAGCAGTACTTC. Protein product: CASRDSGLAGVGEQYF.

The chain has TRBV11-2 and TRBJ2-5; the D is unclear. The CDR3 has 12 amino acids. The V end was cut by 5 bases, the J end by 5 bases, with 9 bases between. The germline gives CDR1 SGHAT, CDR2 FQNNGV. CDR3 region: CASSLSTETQYF. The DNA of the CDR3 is TGTGCCAGCAGCCTTAGCACGGAGACCCAGTACTTC.

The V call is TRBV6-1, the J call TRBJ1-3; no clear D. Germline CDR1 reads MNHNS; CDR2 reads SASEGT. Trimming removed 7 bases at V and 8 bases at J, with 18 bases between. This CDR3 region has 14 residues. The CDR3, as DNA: TGTGCCAGCAACCTTGCCGGCCCCGAGGACACCATATATTTT. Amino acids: CASNLAGPEDTIYF.

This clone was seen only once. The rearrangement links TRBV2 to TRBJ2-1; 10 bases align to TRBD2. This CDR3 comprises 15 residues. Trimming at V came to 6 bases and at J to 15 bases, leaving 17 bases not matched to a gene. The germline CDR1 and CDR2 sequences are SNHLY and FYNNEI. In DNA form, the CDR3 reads TGTGCCAGCAGATTAGAGCGGGGGGGCCAGTACTCGCTGTTCTTC. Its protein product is CASRLERGGQYSLFF.

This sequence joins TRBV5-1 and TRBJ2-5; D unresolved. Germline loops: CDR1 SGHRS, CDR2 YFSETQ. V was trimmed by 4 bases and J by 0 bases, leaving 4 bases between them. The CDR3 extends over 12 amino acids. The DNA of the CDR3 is TGCGCCAGCAGCCTGTACCAAGAGACCCAGTACTTC. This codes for CASSLYQETQYF.

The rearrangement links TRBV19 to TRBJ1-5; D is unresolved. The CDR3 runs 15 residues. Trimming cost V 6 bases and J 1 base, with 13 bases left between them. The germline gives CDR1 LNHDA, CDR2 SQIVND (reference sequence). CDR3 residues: CASREEGLSNQPQHF. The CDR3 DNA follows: TGTGCCAGTAGGGAGGAGGGTTTAAGCAATCAGCCCCAGCATTTT.

Here the CDR3 reads CSVKGAPGNTIYF. The CDR3 DNA follows: TGCAGCGTTAAGGGGGCTCCTGGAAACACCATATATTTT. J is TRBJ1-3 and V is TRBV29-1; 7 bases map to TRBD1. V lost 5 bases and J lost 2; bases outside the gene matches: 3. Looked up from germline, CDR1 is SQVTM and CDR2 is ANQGSEA. The CDR3 spans 13 residues.

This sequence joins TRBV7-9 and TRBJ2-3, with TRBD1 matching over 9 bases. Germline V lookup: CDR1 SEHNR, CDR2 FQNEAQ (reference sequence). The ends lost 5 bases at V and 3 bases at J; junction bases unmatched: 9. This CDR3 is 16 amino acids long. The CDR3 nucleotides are TGTGCCAGCAGCCCCGACCGGGACAGGGCAACAGATACGCAGTATTTT. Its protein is CASSPDRDRATDTQYF.

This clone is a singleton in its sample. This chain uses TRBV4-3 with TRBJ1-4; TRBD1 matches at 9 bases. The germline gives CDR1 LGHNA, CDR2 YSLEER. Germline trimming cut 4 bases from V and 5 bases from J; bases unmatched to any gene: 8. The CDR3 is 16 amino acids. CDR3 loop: CASSRTTGTGNEKLFF. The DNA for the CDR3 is TGCGCCAGCAGCCGGACTACCGGGACAGGGAATGAAAAACTGTTTTTT.

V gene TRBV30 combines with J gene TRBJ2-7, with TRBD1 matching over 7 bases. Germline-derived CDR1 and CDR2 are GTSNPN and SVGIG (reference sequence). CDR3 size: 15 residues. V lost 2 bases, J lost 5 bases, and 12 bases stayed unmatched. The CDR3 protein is CAWSYSTGIRHEQYF. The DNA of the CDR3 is TGTGCCTGGAGTTACTCGACAGGGATAAGGCACGAGCAGTACTTC.

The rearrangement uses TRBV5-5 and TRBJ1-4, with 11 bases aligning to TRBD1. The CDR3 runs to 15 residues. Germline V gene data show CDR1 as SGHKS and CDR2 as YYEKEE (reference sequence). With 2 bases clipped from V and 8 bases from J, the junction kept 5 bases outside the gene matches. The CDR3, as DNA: TGTGCCAGCAGCTTTTCGGGGACAGGGGGAGAAAAACTGTTTTTT. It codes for CASSFSGTGGEKLFF.

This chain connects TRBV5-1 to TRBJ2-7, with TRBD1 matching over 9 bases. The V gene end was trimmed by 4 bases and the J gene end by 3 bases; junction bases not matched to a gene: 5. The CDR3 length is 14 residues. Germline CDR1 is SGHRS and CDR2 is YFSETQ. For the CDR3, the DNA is TGCGCCAGCAGCCCTCGGACAGGGGTCTACGAGCAGTACTTC. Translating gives CASSPRTGVYEQYF.

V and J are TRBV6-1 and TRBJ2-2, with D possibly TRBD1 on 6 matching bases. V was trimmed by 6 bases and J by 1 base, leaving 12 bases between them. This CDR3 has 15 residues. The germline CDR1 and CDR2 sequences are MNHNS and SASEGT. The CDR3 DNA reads TGTGCCAGCAGACGGACAGATATGAACACCGGGGAGCTGTTTTTT. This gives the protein CASRRTDMNTGELFF.

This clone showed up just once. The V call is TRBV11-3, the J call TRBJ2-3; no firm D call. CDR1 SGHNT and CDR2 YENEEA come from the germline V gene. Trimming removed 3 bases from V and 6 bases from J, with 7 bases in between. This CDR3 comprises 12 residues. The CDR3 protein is CASSFWADTQYF. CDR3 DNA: TGTGCCAGCAGCTTCTGGGCGGATACGCAGTATTTT.